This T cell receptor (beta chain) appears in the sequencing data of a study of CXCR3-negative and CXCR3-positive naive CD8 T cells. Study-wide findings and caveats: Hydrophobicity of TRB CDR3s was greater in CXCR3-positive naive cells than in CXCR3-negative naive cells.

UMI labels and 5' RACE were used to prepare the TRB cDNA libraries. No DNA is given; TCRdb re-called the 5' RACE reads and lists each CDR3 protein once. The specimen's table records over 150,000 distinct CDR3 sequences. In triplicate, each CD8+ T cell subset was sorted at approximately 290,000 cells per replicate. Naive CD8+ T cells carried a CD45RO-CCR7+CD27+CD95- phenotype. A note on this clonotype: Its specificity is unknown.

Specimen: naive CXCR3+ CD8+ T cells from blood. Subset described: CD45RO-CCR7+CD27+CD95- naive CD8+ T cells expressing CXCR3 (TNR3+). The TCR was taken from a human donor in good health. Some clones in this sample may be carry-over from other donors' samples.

CDR3 sequence reads: CASSRGQGVSYNEQFF. The V call is TRBV9, the J call TRBJ2-1; TCRdb names TRBD1, which stays unverified in the absence of DNA. CDR3 length equals 16 residues. The germline gives CDR1 SGDLS, CDR2 YYNGEE.